This T cell receptor (beta chain) was sequenced in a study of cytomegalovirus exposure and HLA in healthy donors. The table lists this clone with a few counts. Its specificity is unknown. At collection, donors were nominally healthy, but unrecorded immune exposures were probable. Findings of the study overall: Researchers reported in a later analysis that common viral pathogens appeared linked to several top clusters. In vitro work confirmed that a few CMV-associated chains recognize CMV antigens.

The study ran its PCR with 60 Vbeta and 13 Jbeta primers. TCRdb keeps only in-frame clones here, not all; method: immunoSEQ multiplex PCR. Altogether 110,000 or so clones are present, roughly 13% being singletons, with the ten largest covering approximately 15%. CDR1 and CDR2 from the germline V gene are SGHRS and YFSETQ. The CDR3 runs to 15 residues. Losses at the gene ends were 5 bases for V and 0 bases for J; bases not matched to a gene: 4. Sequencing used PBMCs. The V call is TRBV5-1, the J call TRBJ1-4; 7 bases agree with TRBD1. The sequence was obtained from a man aged 40-50 years in good health and CMV-seropositive. The CDR3 reads CASRGTASTNEKLFF. CDR3 in DNA: TGCGCCAGCAGAGGGACAGCCTCAACTAATGAAAAACTGTTTTTT.